What follows are 10 T cell receptor beta chains derived from one specimen sequenced in a study of sequential checkpoint blockade in melanoma. The treatment here: randomized to nivolumab then ipilimumab (arm A) or the reverse (arm B). Clones were sequenced by immunoSEQ multiplex PCR, and TCRdb holds only the in-frame ones, with some missing. There are 9,500 to 15,000 clones in the sample; approximately 80% occur only once, and 45% to 55% lies in the top ten. This specimen was CD8+ T cells sorted from blood (inferred from file names), taken from a patient given nivolumab and ipilimumab in sequence. The origin of the receptors is a human donor with melanoma.

Of note for this clone: At one of its ends the junction is not consistent with the germline gene, which may arise from a read error. The chain has TRBV6-1 and TRBJ1-5; 10 positions match TRBD1. The germline gives CDR1 MNHNS, CDR2 SASEGT. The CDR3 runs to 14 residues. The CDR3 loop reads CAGRARTGGQPQHF. CDR3 DNA sequence: TGTGCCGGCAGGGCCAGGACAGGGGGGCAGCCCCAGCATTTT.

The chain carries TRBV7-9 and TRBJ2-3; TRBD1 aligns across 10 bases. The CDR3 is made up of 16 amino acids. In germline, CDR1 is SEHNR, CDR2 FQNEAQ (reference sequence). J gave up 4 bases and V 3 bases, and 7 bases lay outside the gene matches. The CDR3 sequence: CASSFNRQGAADTQYF. The CDR3 DNA is TGTGCCAGCAGCTTTAACCGACAGGGGGCGGCAGATACGCAGTATTTT.

The chain recombines TRBV9 with TRBJ1-4, with D possibly TRBD1 on 6 matching bases. CDR1 and CDR2 from the germline V gene are SGDLS and YYNGEE. The V end was cut by 3 bases, the J end by 4 bases, with 13 bases between. The CDR3 totals 15 residues. CDR3 loop: CASSAEDRHNEKLFF. The DNA of the CDR3 is TGTGCCAGCAGCGCCGAGGACAGACATAATGAAAAACTGTTTTTT.

This clone was seen only once. The J gene is TRBJ1-2, the V gene TRBV9; D gene unclear. Germline V lookup: CDR1 SGDLS, CDR2 YYNGEE. The CDR3 totals 14 residues. Deletions cut 4 bases from V and 4 bases from J, with 14 bases between. The CDR3 sequence: CASSFGVLGYGYTF. The CDR3 DNA sequence: TGTGCCAGCAGCTTCGGAGTCCTGGGCTATGGCTACACCTTC.

This chain joins TRBV4-3 and TRBJ2-3; 9 bases are a match to TRBD2. The germline CDR1 and CDR2 sequences are LGHNA and YSLEER. The CDR3 contains 17 residues. V was pared by 1 base and J by 0 bases, with 5 bases of the junction left unmatched. This CDR3 reads CASSQATAGGSTDTQYF. The CDR3 nucleotides are TGCGCCAGCAGCCAAGCAACAGCGGGGGGCAGCACAGATACGCAGTATTTT.

The chain employs TRBV7-6 and TRBJ2-3; the match to TRBD2 covers 10 bases. This CDR3 has 16 residues. The junction had 6 bases not matched to a gene; V was cut back by 3 bases and J by 3 bases. CDR1 is SGHVS and CDR2 is FNYEAQ in the germline V gene. The CDR3 loop is CASSFLAGGGTDTQYF. The CDR3 DNA is TGTGCCAGCAGCTTTTTAGCGGGGGGAGGGACAGATACGCAGTATTTT.

This rearrangement joins TRBV14 to TRBJ1-2; 8 bases are shared with TRBD1. Germline trimming cut 3 bases from V and 3 bases from J; bases unmatched to any gene: 6. The germline CDR1 and CDR2 sequences are SGHDN and FVKESK. The CDR3 sequence is 15 residues long. The CDR3 DNA reads as TGTGCCAGCAGCCACGAAGGACAGGGTTACTATGGCTACACCTTC. This translates into CASSHEGQGYYGYTF.

The V gene is TRBV7-9, the J gene TRBJ1-6, with D possibly TRBD1 on 5 matching bases. Trimming cost V 5 bases and J 13 bases, with 12 bases left between them. CDR3 length: 12 residues. The germline V gene has CDR1 SEHNR and CDR2 FQNEAQ (reference sequence). As DNA, the CDR3 is TGTGCCAGCAGCGATGGGGCGTCGCCCCTCCACTTT. Translated: CASSDGASPLHF.

The genes are TRBV4-2 and TRBJ1-5, with no clear D. V was cut by 2 bases and J by 6 bases, with 8 bases left in between. CDR3 length equals 13 residues. Germline V gene lookup returns CDR1 LGHNA and CDR2 YNFKEQ. CDR3 in amino acids: CASSQIRFQPQHF. CDR3 in DNA: TGTGCCAGCAGCCAAATTCGGTTTCAGCCCCAGCATTTT.

The rearrangement joins TRBV4-3 to TRBJ2-7, with D perhaps TRBD1 (6 bases). Germline-derived CDR1 and CDR2 are LGHNA and YSLEER. Trimming stripped 1 base from V and 1 base from J, with 11 bases between. The CDR3 covers 15 residues. In DNA, the CDR3 is TGCGCCAGCAGCCAAGGGGACACCTATTCCTACGAGCAGTACTTC. Protein product: CASSQGDTYSYEQYF.